This T cell receptor (beta chain) was retrieved from a study of molecular identifiers for immune sequencing clone quantification. At least ten counts were recorded for this clonotype. The CDR3 runs to 18 residues. Losses at the gene ends were 4 bases for V and 1 base for J; bases not matched to a gene: 12. CDR1 and CDR2 from the germline V gene are SEHNR and FQNEAQ (reference sequence). Via MiXCR, TCRdb re-called the PCR reads, giving one row per CDR3 protein. The sample includes around 54,000 distinct CDR3 sequences, approximately 25% of them seen just once. Material for sequencing was naive CD8+ T cells from blood, with Jurkat cell RNA spiked in. The subset was: FACS-sorted CD8+CD4-CCR7+CD45RA+ naive T cells. The source is a human donor in good health. Some libraries in this study had Jurkat cell RNA spiked in. The chain carries TRBV7-9 and TRBJ2-2, with 7 bases fitting TRBD2. CDR3 region: CASSSIGLAEENTGELFF. Written as DNA, the CDR3 is TGTGCCAGCAGCTCCATAGGGCTAGCGGAGGAGAACACCGGGGAGCTGTTTTTT.